The text below deals with one T cell receptor beta chain. The antigen is unknown. This entry comes from a study of shared clonotypes between healthy human individuals. Study-level information: Participating donors consisted of two women and a few men aged 18 to 49. Study-level findings and limits: Roughly 5% of naive CD4 clonotypes were common to a few donors.

For every subset, genomic DNA was evenly distributed across several immunoSEQ plates. Clones were read by immunoSEQ multiplex PCR, and TCRdb kept only the in-frame ones, dropping some. Of some 1.5 million clones in the sample, 95% to 99% were seen once. Sequencing input: naive CD4+ T cells sorted from blood. Indicated subset: CD45RA+ positively selected. The TCR was taken from a man aged 25 to 40 in good health.

The CDR3 coding sequence is TGTGCCAGCAGTTTCCAGACAGGATCCACAGATACGCAGTATTTT. This sequence encodes CASSFQTGSTDTQYF. V is TRBV2 and J is TRBJ2-3, with D perhaps TRBD1 (6 bases). V gave up 5 bases and J gave up 2 bases, with 14 bases separating them. The germline gives CDR1 SNHLY, CDR2 FYNNEI. CDR3 length: 15 residues.